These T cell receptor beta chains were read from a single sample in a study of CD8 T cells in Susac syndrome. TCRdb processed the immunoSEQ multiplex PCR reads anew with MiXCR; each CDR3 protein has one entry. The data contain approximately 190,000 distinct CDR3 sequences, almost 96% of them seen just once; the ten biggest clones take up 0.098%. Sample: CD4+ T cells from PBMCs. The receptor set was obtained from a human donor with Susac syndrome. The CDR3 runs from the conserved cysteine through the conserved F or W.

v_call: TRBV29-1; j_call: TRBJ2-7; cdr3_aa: CSVSGAESSYEQYF
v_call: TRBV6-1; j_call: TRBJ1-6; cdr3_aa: CASSTTTGTLHF
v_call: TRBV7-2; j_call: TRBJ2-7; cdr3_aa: CASSLIVNSYEQYF
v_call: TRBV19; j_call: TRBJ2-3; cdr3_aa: CAAGNRGRTDTQYF
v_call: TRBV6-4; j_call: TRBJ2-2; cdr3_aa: CASSDSPGGPGELFF
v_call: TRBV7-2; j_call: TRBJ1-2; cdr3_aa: CASSLAGGQRYGYTF
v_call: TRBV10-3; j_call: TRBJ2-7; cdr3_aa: CAISEAQPNYEQYF
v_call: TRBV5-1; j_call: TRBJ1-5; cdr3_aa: CASSLGGNDHPQHF
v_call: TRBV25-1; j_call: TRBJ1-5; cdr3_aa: CASSEWGRDQPQHF
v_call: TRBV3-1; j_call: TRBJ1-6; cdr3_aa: CASSQVGGMGLPLHF
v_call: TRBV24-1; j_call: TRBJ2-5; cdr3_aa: CATSDPGAGETQYF
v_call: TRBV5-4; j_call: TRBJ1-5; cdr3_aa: CASSFGRDQPQHF
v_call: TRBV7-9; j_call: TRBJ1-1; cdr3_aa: CASSGQGIGEAFF
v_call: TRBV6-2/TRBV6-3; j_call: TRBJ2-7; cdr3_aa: CASSQRGGGEYEQYF
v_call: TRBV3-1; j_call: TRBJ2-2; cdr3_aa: CASSQVGTTGELFF
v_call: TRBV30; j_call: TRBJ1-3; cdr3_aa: CACLVGVSGNTIYF
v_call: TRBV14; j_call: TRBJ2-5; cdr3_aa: CASSQGLLAGFSQETQYF
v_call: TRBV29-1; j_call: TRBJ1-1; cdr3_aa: CSVANRMNTEAFF
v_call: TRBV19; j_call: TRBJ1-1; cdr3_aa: CASSLTEDTEAFF
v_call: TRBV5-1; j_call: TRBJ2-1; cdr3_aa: CASSLAGGRMHEQFF
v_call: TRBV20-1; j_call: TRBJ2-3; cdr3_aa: CSAGRISGGLPSRTDTQYF
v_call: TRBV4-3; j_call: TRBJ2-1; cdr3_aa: CASSQVAGLAYDNEQFF
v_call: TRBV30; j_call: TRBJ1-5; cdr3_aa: CAWSVPLDRLGNQPQHF
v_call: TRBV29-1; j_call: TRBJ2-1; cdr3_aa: CSVVRQGGNEQFF
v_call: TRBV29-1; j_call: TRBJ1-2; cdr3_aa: CSVGDRGQPLANYGYTF
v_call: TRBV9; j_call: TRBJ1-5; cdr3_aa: CASRANQPQHF
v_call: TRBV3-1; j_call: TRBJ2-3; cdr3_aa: CASSHSDGIFGTQYF
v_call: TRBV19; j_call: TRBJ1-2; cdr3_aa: CASGAGYGYTF
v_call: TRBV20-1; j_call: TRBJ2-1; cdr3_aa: CSAPGQGVNEQFF
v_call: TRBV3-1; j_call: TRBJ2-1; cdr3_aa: CASSQVYNEQFF
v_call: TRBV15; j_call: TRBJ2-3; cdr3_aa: CATSRDRITGTGGIADTQYF
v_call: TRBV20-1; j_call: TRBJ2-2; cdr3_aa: CSALSSGPNTGELFF
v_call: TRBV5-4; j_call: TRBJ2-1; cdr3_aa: CASSSTSTSINEQFF
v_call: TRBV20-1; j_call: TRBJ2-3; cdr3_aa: CSARASRASGTDTQYF
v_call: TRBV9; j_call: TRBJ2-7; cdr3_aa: CASSVRTGDEQYF
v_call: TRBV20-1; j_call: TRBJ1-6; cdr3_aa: CSAREGGKPNSPLHF
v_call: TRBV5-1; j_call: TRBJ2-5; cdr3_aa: CASSLEDRAETQYF
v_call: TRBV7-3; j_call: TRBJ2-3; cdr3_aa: CASSLTGGRTDTQYF
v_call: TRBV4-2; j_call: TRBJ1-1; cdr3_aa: CASSQELRGDTEAFF
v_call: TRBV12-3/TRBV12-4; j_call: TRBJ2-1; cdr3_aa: CASSFRDGRATYNEQFF
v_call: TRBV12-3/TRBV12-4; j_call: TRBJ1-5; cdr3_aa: CASSLTRESNQPQHF
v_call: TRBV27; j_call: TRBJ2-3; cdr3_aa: CASSLSGNRPTDTQYF
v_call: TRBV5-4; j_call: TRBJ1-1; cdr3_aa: CASSLRQAYTEAFF
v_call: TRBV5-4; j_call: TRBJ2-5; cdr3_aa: CASSLGGMIGETQYF
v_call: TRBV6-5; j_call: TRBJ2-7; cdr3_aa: CASSRGTGWAQYF
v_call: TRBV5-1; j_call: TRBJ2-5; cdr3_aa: CASSTQGSGQETQYF
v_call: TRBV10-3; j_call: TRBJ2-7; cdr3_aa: CASGSGLSSSYEQYF
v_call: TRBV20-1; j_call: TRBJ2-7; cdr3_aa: CSAMLAGAYEQYF
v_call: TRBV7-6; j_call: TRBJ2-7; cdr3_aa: CASSLVGYNEQYF
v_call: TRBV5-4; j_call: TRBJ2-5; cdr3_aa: CASSRQGSTETQYF
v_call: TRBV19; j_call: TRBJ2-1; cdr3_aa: CASTGANWLVDSYNEQFF
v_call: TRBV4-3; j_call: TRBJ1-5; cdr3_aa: CASSQDRPQTTFWGQPQHF
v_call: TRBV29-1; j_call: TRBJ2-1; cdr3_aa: CSVLAGSSYNEQFF
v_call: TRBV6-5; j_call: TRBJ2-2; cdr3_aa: CASSYTQPGANTGELFF
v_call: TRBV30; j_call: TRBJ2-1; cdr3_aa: CARGLAGGGYNEQFF
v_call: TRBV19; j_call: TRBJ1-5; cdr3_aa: CASSITRSQPQHF
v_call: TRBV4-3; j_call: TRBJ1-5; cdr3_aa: CASSQEYGRNQPQHF
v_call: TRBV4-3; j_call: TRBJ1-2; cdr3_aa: CASSQEDGDGYTF
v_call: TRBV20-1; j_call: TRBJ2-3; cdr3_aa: CSAPSGGADTQYF
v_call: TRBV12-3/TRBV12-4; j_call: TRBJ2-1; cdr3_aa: CASSRQTSALYNEQFF